The sequence of this T cell receptor (beta chain) was determined in a study of T-cell reconstitution after alpha-beta-depleted transplantation in children (dated by TCRdb to 2016 to 2017). Background for the entire study: The study quantitatively tracked T-cell immune reconstitution after TCRalphabeta/CD19-depleted allogeneic hematopoietic cell transplantation in children using TCR repertoire profiling.

This clonotype was observed many times. This receptor's antigen is unknown. Base quality data are lacking; no much larger clone is found one base away. Library construction relied on PCR. For sequencing, an Illumina HiSeq 2500 was employed. To normalize quantification of the TCRbeta repertoire, the TCR libraries were built with molecular barcoding that relied on unique molecular identifiers. TCRdb's own reprocessing of the public reads used fastp at Q25 and MiXCR and kept productive beta chains. Rows are combined by CDR3 protein, so each entry shows the most common genes and DNA. Within this sample are 200,000 to 250,000 distinct CDR3 sequences, with 6.5% to 10% of them counted one time only. The top ten constitute almost 6.5% of the sample. The sample's treatment or condition label, in plain terms: allogeneic hematopoietic cell transplantation with graft depleted of TCRalphabeta T cells and CD19 B cells. The transplant recipients were children given TCRalphabeta/CD19-depleted allogeneic hematopoietic cell grafts.

V loses 0 bases, J loses 3 bases, and the germline ends lie 8 bases apart. The CDR1 and CDR2 encoded by the germline V gene are SGHDN and FVKESK. The cysteine opens and the phenylalanine closes a CDR3 of 14 amino acids. Just CDR3 DNA is preserved here, 42 bases in frame from base 1. Study-wide conclusions, independent of this receptor: Over subsequent months, a decline in hyperexpanded clone frequencies was noted, and after one year, T-cell counts and TCRbeta diversity were mostly ascribed to newly produced T cells. Apparently early alphabetaT-cell count recovery about two months after transplant reportedly relied on only several hundred rapidly expanded clones derived from non-depleted graft cells. In some patients, high TCRbeta diversity at day 60 was attributed to recipient T cells and intrathymic progenitors that had survived conditioning.

The source of this sequence is a male patient aged 10 to 17 who had a stem cell transplant for acute lymphoblastic leukemia, so the T cells may come from the graft donor. This sample comprised PBMCs, mostly from graft donor cells, obtained 180 days after TCRalphabeta/CD19-depleted stem cell transplant. The sequence links TRBV14 to TRBJ1-2, with an unclear D gene assignment. Read as DNA, the sequence is TGTGCCAGCAGCCAAGAGGTCGTAGACTATGGCTACACCTTC. Its product reads: CASSQEVVDYGYTF.